This T cell receptor beta chain was recorded in a study of radiotherapy plus CTLA-4 blockade in lung cancer. In the study overall: With 31% of patients having disease control, objective responses were seen in approximately 17%. Study-wide results and limits: In blood, early T cell clone dynamics reportedly predicted response best, together with interferon-beta. Expansion of tumor-derived TCR clones was observed in blood after radiotherapy plus ipilimumab.

This clone was recorded a few times. Its antigen remains unidentified. The table came from immunoSEQ multiplex PCR; TCRdb's copy has only in-frame clones and leaves some out. Of about 72,000 clones listed, about 80% are singletons. Those patients who had chemo-refractory metastatic non-small-cell lung cancer were given focal radiation along with CTLA-4 blockade through ipilimumab. The V segment lost 2 bases and the J segment 3 bases; nucleotides outside the gene matches: 5. CDR1 MNHNS and CDR2 SASEGT come from the germline V gene. CDR3 length: 16 residues. The specimen was peripheral blood, collected from a patient treated with radiotherapy plus ipilimumab. This TCR was sampled from a human donor with non-small cell lung cancer who had a complete response to radiotherapy plus ipilimumab. The chain is built from TRBV6-1 and TRBJ1-3, with 9 bases matching TRBD1. In nucleotides, the CDR3 is TGTGCCAGCAGTGAAAAACAGGGGGCGCGTGGAAACACCATATATTTT. Residues: CASSEKQGARGNTIYF.